A single T cell receptor beta chain is shown here with its context. Its antigen is currently unknown. Selected positively for CCR7 and CD45RO-negative, naive CD8 cells excluded terminally differentiated effector memory CD45RA+ cells. This record belongs to a study of shared clonotypes between healthy human individuals. Study-wide results and limits: A generally larger estimated richness was seen in naive subsets than in memory subsets. Clonotypes shared by all four sorted-subset donors had higher generation probabilities than non-shared clonotypes.

The table came from immunoSEQ multiplex PCR; TCRdb's copy has only in-frame clones and leaves some out. The table has millions of clones, about 93% seen once. This CDR3 is built from 14 residues. Trimming took 3 bases from V and 2 from J; bases not matched to a gene: 2. Germline loops: CDR1 SGDLS, CDR2 YYNGEE. The rearrangement joins TRBV9 to TRBJ1-2; 9 nucleotides match TRBD1. The receptor's source is a man aged 18 to 35 in good health. Some clones in this sample may be carry-over from other donors' samples. The sample comprised naive CD8+ T cells from PBMCs. CDR3: CASSAGTGNYGYTF. CDR3 in DNA: TGTGCCAGCAGCGCCGGGACAGGGAACTATGGCTACACCTTC.